What follows are 22 T cell receptor beta chains derived from one specimen sequenced in a study of blood T cell repertoires in COVID-19. Libraries were prepared by immunoSEQ multiplex PCR; TCRdb keeps only in-frame clonotypes and omits some of them. Of roughly 200,000 clones in the sample, 76% were seen once. The sequenced sample consisted of peripheral blood. All receptors derive from a woman aged 50 to 60 with active or convalescent COVID-19.

The V gene is TRBV12-3 or TRBV12-4, the J gene TRBJ1-2; D gene unclear. The CDR3 has 13 residues. With 2 bases removed from V and 0 bases from J, the gap between germline ends came to 4 bases. CDR3 amino acids: CASSLTANYGYTF. The CDR3 bases are TGTGCCAGCAGTTTAACTGCTAACTATGGCTACACCTTC.

The V gene is TRBV19, the J gene TRBJ2-7; D is unresolved. Germline-derived CDR1 and CDR2 are LNHDA and SQIVND (reference sequence). There are 12 residues in the CDR3. V was pared by 4 bases and J by 11 bases, with 15 bases between. In DNA form, the CDR3 reads TGTGCCAGTAGTAACCCAGGAACCATCAAGTACTTC. This sequence encodes CASSNPGTIKYF.

The chain recombines TRBV9 with TRBJ1-2; 11 bases fit TRBD1. Per the germline V gene, CDR1 is SGDLS and CDR2 is YYNGEE. The CDR3 has 16 residues. J gave up 4 bases and V 4 bases, and 9 bases lay outside the gene matches. The DNA of the CDR3 is TGTGCCAGCAGCCCAGGGCCCGGGACAGGGGGCTATGGCTACACCTTC. It yields the protein CASSPGPGTGGYGYTF.

V is TRBV10-3 and J is TRBJ2-2, with TRBD2 as a possible D gene (7 bases). Germline CDR1 reads ENHRY; CDR2 reads SYGVKD. This CDR3 has 15 amino acids. V lost 5 bases to trimming and J lost 7 bases, with 17 bases between them. The CDR3: CAISRNGGAGGELFF. For the CDR3, the DNA is TGTGCCATCAGTCGGAATGGGGGGGCTGGCGGGGAGCTGTTTTTT.

Only a few counts were recorded for this clone. The rearrangement joins TRBV21-1 to TRBJ2-1; the D call TRBD2 from the table was never checked on the DNA. TRBV21-1 is listed as a pseudogene. The CDR3 contains 14 residues. CDR3 sequence reads: CASRGTSPNNEQFF. In DNA form, the CDR3 reads TGTGCCAGCAGAGGGACTAGCCCCAATAATGAGCAGTTCTTC.

This clone appeared a single time. The rearrangement uses TRBV24-1 and TRBJ2-1; D might be TRBD2 (6 bases). V was clipped by 1 base and J by 4 bases, with 16 bases between them. The V gene's germline CDR1 is KGHDR and CDR2 SFDVKD. The CDR3 length is 17 residues. The CDR3 DNA reads as TGTGCCACCAGTGATTTTGAGGCTAGCGCCCAATACAATGAGCAGTTCTTC. Translating it yields CATSDFEASAQYNEQFF.

Comment on this clone: It may be a read error: a sequence one base away is much more abundant. This chain joins TRBV28 and TRBJ1-5, with 10 bases identical to TRBD1. The CDR3 length is 13 residues. Germline CDR1 and CDR2: MDHEN and SYDVKM. V dropped 6 bases and J dropped 6; count of bases not matched to a gene: 2. CDR3: CASSRDRGQPQHF. The CDR3 DNA reads TGTGCCAGCAGCCGGGACAGGGGTCAGCCCCAGCATTTT.

CDR3 DNA sequence: TGCGCCAGCGGATCGACACAGGGGATTTCCTCCTACGAGCAGTACTTC. It yields the protein CASGSTQGISSYEQYF. The chain links TRBV23-1 to TRBJ2-7; TRBD1 agrees at 7 bases. TRBV23-1 is treated as an ORF (open reading frame) with a function not yet certain. V shed 8 bases and J 0 bases; nucleotides not matched to a gene: 13. This CDR3 has 16 amino acids.

This sequence joins TRBV6-2 or TRBV6-3 and TRBJ2-7; the match to TRBD1 covers 11 bases. Germline CDR1 reads MNHEY; CDR2 reads SVGEGT. The CDR3 covers 15 residues. V lost 3 bases, J lost 6 bases, and 7 bases stayed unmatched. The CDR3 bases are TGTGCCAGCAGTTATGGAGGGACAGGGGGTTCCGAGCAGTACTTC. Translated, it gives CASSYGGTGGSEQYF.

The chain joins TRBV18 to TRBJ2-1, with 7 bases lining up with TRBD1. The CDR3 extends over 13 amino acids. V trimming: 6 bases; J trimming: 5 bases; junction bases outside the gene matches: 4. CDR1 and CDR2 (germline): KGHSH, LQKENI. DNA for the CDR3: TGTGCCAGCTCCCGGGACAGAGACAATGAGCAGTTCTTC. Encoded protein: CASSRDRDNEQFF. Variable domain in full (rest from reference TRBV18 and TRBJ2-1): NAGVMQNPRHLVRRRGQEARLRCSPMKGHSHVYWYRQLPEEGLKFMVYLQKENIIDESGMPKERFSAEFPKEGPSILRIQQVVRGDSAAYFCASSRDRDNEQFFGPGTRLTVL.

For the CDR3, the DNA is TGTGCCAGCAGCTCGCGGACTAGCCCGGGGGCAGATACGCAGTATTTT. The encoded protein is CASSSRTSPGADTQYF. The chain has TRBV3-1 (or the pseudogene TRBV3-2) and TRBJ2-3, with 8 nucleotides matching TRBD2. Looked up from germline, CDR1 is LGHDT and CDR2 is YNNKEL (reference sequence). The V gene end was trimmed by 5 bases and the J gene end by 4 bases; junction bases not matched to a gene: 11. CDR3 length equals 16 residues.

The J gene is TRBJ1-3, the V gene TRBV12-3 or TRBV12-4; 7 bases align to TRBD1. The CDR3 contains 13 residues. Unmatched junction bases numbered 6, after V lost 6 bases and J lost 7 bases. CDR3 coding DNA: TGTGCCAGCAGACCGGACAGGCTTAACACCATATATTTT. Translated, it gives CASRPDRLNTIYF.

The chain recombines TRBV4-3 with TRBJ2-1; D is possibly TRBD1 (5 bases). Trimming cost V 0 bases and J 1 base, with 10 bases left between them. This CDR3 comprises 16 residues. Germline CDR1 reads LGHNA; CDR2 reads YSLEER. The DNA of the CDR3 is TGCGCCAGCAGCCAAGATGGCGGACAATCCTACAATGAGCAGTTCTTC. This encodes CASSQDGGQSYNEQFF.

This chain links TRBV11-2 with TRBJ2-2, with D perhaps TRBD2 (7 bases). The germline CDR1 and CDR2 sequences are SGHAT and FQNNGV. V lost 2 bases and J lost 4, with 20 bases in between. The CDR3 totals 18 residues. The CDR3 protein is CASSLRVGGGDSTGELFF. For the CDR3, the DNA is TGTGCCAGCAGCTTACGGGTGGGCGGGGGCGATTCCACCGGGGAGCTGTTTTTT.

The chain employs TRBV21-1 and TRBJ2-3; the DNA was not used to check the table's D call, TRBD2. TRBV21-1 is described as a pseudogene. The CDR3 length is 20 residues. The CDR3 DNA sequence: TGTGCCAGCAGGCGGCGCGGACTAGCGGGGGGGCCTTTTCTCGCAGATACGCAGTATTTT. Its protein is CASRRRGLAGGPFLADTQYF.

This clone was picked up a small number of times. The chain is built from TRBV9 and TRBJ1-3; a weak D match, TRBD1 (5 bases). The CDR3 runs to 16 residues. The germline V and J ends were trimmed by 0 bases and 3 bases, with 13 bases remaining between them. CDR1 and CDR2 (germline): SGDLS, YYNGEE. The CDR3 region is CASSVEAGGSGNTIYF. In nucleotides, the CDR3 is TGTGCCAGCAGCGTAGAGGCGGGGGGAAGTGGAAACACCATATATTTT.

The chain employs TRBV7-8 and TRBJ2-3; 8 bases fit TRBD2. V lost 5 bases and J lost 3; bases outside the gene matches: 13. The CDR3 sequence is 17 residues long. Looked up from germline, CDR1 is SGHVS and CDR2 is FQNEAQ. CDR3 sequence: CASSPTTGRGWTDTQYF. In DNA, the CDR3 is TGTGCCAGCAGCCCAACTACCGGGAGGGGATGGACAGATACGCAGTATTTT.

V usage is TRBV7-9 and J usage is TRBJ2-1; D is perhaps TRBD1 (6 bases). The CDR3 totals 15 residues. V was shortened by 6 bases and J by 8 bases, with 20 bases between the two germline ends. Germline loops: CDR1 SEHNR, CDR2 FQNEAQ (reference sequence). CDR3 loop: CASSSRQQGGDEQFF. CDR3 nucleotides: TGTGCCAGCAGTTCCCGACAACAGGGCGGAGATGAGCAGTTCTTC.

The table lists this clone with many counts. The chain is built from TRBV7-2 and TRBJ1-2; D is possibly TRBD1 (5 bases). The CDR3 extends over 14 amino acids. Trimming removed 7 bases at V and 2 bases at J, with 14 bases between. The germline CDR1 and CDR2 sequences are SGHTA and FQGNSA. The CDR3 coding sequence is TGTGCCAGCACCCAGTCCGGGGGGAACTATGGCTACACCTTC. This sequence encodes CASTQSGGNYGYTF.

The chain has TRBV9 and TRBJ1-6; D is unclear. Germline CDR1 is SGDLS and CDR2 is YYNGEE. This CDR3 spans 16 amino acids. The germline V and J ends were trimmed by 0 bases and 2 bases, with 9 bases remaining between them. For the CDR3, the DNA is TGTGCCAGCAGCGTAGGTCTGGCAGCCTATAATTCACCCCTCCACTTT. This translates into CASSVGLAAYNSPLHF. Full variable domain (remainder filled in from reference TRBV9 and TRBJ1-6): DSGVTQTPKHLITATGQRVTLRCSPRSGDLSVYWYQQSLDQGLQFLIQYYNGEERAKGNILERFSAQQFPDLHSELNLSSLELGDSALYFCASSVGLAAYNSPLHFGNGTRLTVT.

The chain has TRBV10-2 and TRBJ2-5; perhaps TRBD2 as D (7 bases). Trimming left V 4 bases short and J 5 bases short, with 17 bases between. Per the germline V gene, CDR1 is WSHSY and CDR2 is SAAADI. The CDR3 spans 15 residues. The CDR3, as DNA: TGCGCCAGCAGTGTGGGAGGGGGAAGAATGGAGACCCAGTACTTC. Translation gives CASSVGGGRMETQYF.

V is TRBV6-5 and J is TRBJ2-3, with 9 bases fitting TRBD2. J gave up 3 bases and V 4 bases, and 5 bases lay outside the gene matches. The CDR3 spans 15 residues. Germline CDR1 reads MNHEY; CDR2 reads SVGAGI. The CDR3 DNA is TGTGCCAGCAGTTCGGGCGGGGGGGCGACAGATACGCAGTATTTT. Translated, it gives CASSSGGGATDTQYF.